This T cell receptor (beta chain) was recorded in a study of graft-versus-host responses after intestinal transplantation. About the research overall: The whole recipient group had anti-thymocyte globulin induction followed by tacrolimus and steroids for roughly 3 years. Findings and caveats of the study: Individuals carrying graft-donor T cell macrochimerism showed high graft-versus-host to host-versus-graft clonal ratios in allografts. Among recipient marrow samples, GvH clones were found; some appeared first in ileum or blood.

The CDR3 sequence is 15 residues long. V trimming: 4 bases; J trimming: 8 bases; junction bases outside the gene matches: 3. Germline V lookup: CDR1 LNHDA, CDR2 SQIVND (reference sequence). Assay: immunoSEQ multiplex PCR; the TCRdb copy retains only in-frame clones and omits some. The sample records around 49,000 clones, approximately 88% being singletons. Comment on this clone: Antigen unknown.

This sequence originates from a human donor who was the organ donor for an intestinal transplant. The genes are TRBV19 and TRBJ1-6; the match to TRBD1 covers 12 bases. The specimen was unstimulated CD4+ T cells sorted from spleen or lymph node cells, collected before transplant. CDR3 in amino acids: CASSKGQGAYSPLHF. Written as DNA, the CDR3 is TGTGCCAGTAGTAAGGGACAGGGGGCTTATTCACCCCTCCACTTT.